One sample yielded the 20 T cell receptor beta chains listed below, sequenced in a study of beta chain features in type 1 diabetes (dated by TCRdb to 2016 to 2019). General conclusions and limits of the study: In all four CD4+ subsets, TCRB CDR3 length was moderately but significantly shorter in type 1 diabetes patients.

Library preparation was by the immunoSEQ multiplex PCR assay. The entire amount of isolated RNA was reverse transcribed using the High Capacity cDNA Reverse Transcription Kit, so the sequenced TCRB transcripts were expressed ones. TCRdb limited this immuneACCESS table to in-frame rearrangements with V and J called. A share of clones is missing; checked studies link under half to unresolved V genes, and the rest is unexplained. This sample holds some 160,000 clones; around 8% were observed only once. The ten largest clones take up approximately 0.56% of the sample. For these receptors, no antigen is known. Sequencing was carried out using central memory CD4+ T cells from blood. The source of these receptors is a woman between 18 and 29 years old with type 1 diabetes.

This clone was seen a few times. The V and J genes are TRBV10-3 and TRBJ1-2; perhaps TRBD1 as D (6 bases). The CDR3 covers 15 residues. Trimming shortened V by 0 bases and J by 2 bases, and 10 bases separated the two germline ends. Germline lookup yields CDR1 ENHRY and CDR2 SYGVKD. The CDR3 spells CAISESPGANYGYTF. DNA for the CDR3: TGTGCCATCAGTGAGTCCCCAGGGGCCAACTATGGCTACACCTTC.

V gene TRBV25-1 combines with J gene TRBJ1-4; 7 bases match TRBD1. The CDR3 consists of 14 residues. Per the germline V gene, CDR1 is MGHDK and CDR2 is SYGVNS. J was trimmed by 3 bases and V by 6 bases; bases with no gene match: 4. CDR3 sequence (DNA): TGTGCCAGCAGGGAGACAGGGCCTAATGAAAAACTGTTTTTT. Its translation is CASRETGPNEKLFF.

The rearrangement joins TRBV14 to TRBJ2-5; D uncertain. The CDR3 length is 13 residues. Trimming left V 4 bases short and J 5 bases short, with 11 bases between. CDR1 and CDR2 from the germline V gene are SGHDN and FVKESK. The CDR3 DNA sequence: TGTGCCAGCAGCCTGGGCCTTGGGGAGACCCAGTACTTC. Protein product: CASSLGLGETQYF. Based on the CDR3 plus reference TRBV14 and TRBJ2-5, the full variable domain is EAGVTQFPSHSVIEKGQTVTLRCDPISGHDNLYWYRRVMGKEIKFLLHFVKESKQDESGMPNNRFLAERTGGTYSTLKVQPAELEDSGVYFCASSLGLGETQYFGPGTRLLVL.

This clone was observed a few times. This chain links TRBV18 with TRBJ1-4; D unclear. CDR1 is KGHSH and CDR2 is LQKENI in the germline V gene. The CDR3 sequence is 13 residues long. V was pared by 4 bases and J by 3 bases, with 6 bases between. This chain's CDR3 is CASSRAANEKLFF. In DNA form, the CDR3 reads TGTGCCAGCTCACGCGCTGCTAATGAAAAACTGTTTTTT.

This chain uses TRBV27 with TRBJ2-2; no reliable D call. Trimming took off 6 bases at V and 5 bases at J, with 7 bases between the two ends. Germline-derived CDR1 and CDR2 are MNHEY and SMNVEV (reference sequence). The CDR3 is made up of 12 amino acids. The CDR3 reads CASSRLTGELFF. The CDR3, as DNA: TGTGCCAGCAGCCGACTGACCGGGGAGCTGTTTTTT.

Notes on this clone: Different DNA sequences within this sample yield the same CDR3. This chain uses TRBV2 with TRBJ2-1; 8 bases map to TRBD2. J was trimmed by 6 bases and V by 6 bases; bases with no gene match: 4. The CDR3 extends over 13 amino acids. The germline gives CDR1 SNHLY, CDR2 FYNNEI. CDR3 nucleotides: TGTGCCAGCAGGGCGGGGGGTTCCAATGAGCAGTTCTTC. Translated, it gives CASRAGGSNEQFF. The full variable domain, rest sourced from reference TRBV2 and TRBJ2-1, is EPEVTQTPSHQVTQMGQEVILRCVPISNHLYFYWYRQILGQKVEFLVSFYNNEISEKSEIFDDQFSVERPDGSNFTLKIRSTKLEDSAMYFCASRAGGSNEQFFGPGTRLTVL.

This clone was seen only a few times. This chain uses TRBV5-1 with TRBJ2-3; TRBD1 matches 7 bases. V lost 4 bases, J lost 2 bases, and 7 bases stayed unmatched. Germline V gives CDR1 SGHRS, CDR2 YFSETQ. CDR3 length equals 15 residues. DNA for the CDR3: TGCGCCAGCAGCCCCTGGGACAGCCCCACAGATACGCAGTATTTT. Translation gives CASSPWDSPTDTQYF.

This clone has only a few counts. CDR3 sequence reads: CASSGGTRSEQFF. CDR3 DNA sequence: TGTGCCAGCTCAGGCGGGACTAGGTCTGAGCAGTTCTTC. V usage is TRBV7-3 and J usage is TRBJ2-1; TRBD2 aligns across 8 bases. This CDR3 comprises 13 residues. Losses at the gene ends were 8 bases for V and 9 bases for J; bases not matched to a gene: 9. Looked up from germline, CDR1 is SGHTA and CDR2 is FQGTGA. Full variable domain (outside the CDR3, taken from reference TRBV7-3 and TRBJ2-1): GAGVSQTPSNKVTEKGKYVELRCDPISGHTALYWYRQSLGQGPEFLIYFQGTGAADDSGLPNDRFFAVRPEGSVSTLKIQRTERGDSAVYLCASSGGTRSEQFFGPGTRLTVL.

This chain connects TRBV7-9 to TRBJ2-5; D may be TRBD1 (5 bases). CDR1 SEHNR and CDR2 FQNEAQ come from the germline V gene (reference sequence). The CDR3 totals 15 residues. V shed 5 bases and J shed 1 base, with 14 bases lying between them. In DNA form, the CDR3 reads TGTGCCAGCAGCCCCAGGGCTGGGGCCCAAGAGACCCAGTACTTC. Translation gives CASSPRAGAQETQYF.

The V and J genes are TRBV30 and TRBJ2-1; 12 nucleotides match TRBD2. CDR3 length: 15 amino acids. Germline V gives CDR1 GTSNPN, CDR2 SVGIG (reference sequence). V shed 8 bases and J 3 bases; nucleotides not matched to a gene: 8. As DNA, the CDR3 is TGTGCCGGTTTTAAGACTAGCGGGAGCTACAATGAGCAGTTCTTC. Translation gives CAGFKTSGSYNEQFF.

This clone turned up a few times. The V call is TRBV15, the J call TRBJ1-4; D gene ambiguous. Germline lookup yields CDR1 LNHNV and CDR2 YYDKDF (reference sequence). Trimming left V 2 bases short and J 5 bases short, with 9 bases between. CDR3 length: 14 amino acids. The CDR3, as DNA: TGTGCCACCAGCAGACAGTCCGGGAATGAAAAACTGTTTTTT. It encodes CATSRQSGNEKLFF.

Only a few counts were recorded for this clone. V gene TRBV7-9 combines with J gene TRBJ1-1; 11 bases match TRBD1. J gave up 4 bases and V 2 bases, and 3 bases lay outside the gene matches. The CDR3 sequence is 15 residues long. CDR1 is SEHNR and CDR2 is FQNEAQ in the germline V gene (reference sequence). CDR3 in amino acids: CASSLSGTGGTEAFF. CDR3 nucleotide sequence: TGTGCCAGCAGCTTATCGGGGACAGGGGGCACTGAAGCTTTCTTT.

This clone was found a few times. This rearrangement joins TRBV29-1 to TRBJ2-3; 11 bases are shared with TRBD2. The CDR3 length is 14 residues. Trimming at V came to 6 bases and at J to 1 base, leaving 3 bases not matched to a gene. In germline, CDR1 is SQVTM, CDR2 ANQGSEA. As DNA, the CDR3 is TGCAGCGTCGCACTAGCGGGGGGCACAGATACGCAGTATTTT. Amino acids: CSVALAGGTDTQYF.

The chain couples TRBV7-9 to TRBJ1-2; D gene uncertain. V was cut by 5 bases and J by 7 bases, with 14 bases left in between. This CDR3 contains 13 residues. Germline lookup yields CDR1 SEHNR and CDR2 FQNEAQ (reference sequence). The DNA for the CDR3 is TGTGCCAGCAGCGCGGCGGGAGTAACTGGCTACACCTTC. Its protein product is CASSAAGVTGYTF.

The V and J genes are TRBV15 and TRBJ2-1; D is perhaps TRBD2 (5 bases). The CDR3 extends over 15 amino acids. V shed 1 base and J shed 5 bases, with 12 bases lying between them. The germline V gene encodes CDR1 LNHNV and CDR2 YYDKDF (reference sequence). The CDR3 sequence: CATSRGLPGNNEQFF. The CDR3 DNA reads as TGTGCCACCAGCAGAGGGTTGCCGGGGAACAATGAGCAGTTCTTC.

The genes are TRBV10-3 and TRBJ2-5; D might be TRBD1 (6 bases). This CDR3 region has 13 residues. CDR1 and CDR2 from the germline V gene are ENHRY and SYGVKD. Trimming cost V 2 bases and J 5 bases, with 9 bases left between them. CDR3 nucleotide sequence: TGTGCCATCAGTGAGCAGGGGAAGGAGACCCAGTACTTC. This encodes CAISEQGKETQYF.

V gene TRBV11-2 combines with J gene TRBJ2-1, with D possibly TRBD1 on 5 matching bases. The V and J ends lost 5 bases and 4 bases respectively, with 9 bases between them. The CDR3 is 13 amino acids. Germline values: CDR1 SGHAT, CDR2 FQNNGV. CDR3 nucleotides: TGTGCCAGCAGCACAGGACGTTACAATGAGCAGTTCTTC. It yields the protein CASSTGRYNEQFF.

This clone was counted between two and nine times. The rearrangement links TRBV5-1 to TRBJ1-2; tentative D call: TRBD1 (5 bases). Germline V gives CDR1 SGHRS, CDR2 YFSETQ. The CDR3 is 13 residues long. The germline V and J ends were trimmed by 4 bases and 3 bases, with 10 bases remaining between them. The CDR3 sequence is CASSPTGDYGYTF. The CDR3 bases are TGCGCCAGCAGCCCAACGGGGGACTATGGCTACACCTTC.

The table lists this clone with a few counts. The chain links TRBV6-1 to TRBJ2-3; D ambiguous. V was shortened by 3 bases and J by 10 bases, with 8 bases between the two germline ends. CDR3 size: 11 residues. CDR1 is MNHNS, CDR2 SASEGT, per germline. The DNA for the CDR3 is TGTGCCAGCAGTGAGGCCCGTCCGCAGTATTTT. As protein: CASSEARPQYF.

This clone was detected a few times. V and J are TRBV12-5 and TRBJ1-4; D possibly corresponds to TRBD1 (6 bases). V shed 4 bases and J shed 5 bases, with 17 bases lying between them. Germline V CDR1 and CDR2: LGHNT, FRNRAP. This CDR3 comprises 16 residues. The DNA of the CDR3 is TGTGCTAGTGGTTCCCATGGGACAAGAGGGAATGAAAAACTGTTTTTT. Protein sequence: CASGSHGTRGNEKLFF.